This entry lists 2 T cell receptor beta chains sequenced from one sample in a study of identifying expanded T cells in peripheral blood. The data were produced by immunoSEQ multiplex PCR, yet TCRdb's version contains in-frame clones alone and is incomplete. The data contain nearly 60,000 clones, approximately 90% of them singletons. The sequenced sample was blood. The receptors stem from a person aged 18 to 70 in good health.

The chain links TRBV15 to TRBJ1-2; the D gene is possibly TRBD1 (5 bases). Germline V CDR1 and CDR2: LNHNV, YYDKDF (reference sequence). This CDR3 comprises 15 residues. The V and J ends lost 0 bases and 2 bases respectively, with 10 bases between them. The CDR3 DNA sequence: TGTGCCACCAGCAGAGAGTGGGGGGGGAACTATGGCTACACCTTC. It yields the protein CATSREWGGNYGYTF.

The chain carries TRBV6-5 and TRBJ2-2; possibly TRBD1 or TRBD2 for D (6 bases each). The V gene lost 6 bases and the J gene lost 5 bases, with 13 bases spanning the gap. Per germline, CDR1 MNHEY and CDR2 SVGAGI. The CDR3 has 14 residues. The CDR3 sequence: CASSSGAITGELFF. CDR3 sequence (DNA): TGTGCCAGCAGCTCGGGGGCGATAACCGGGGAGCTGTTTTTT.